These 21 T cell receptor beta chains were sequenced from one sample in a study of T cell changes during pregnancy in multiple sclerosis (dated by TCRdb to the late 2010s). Libraries were prepared through the immunoSEQ multiplex PCR assay. TCRdb stores this immuneACCESS table with in-frame sequences only. Part of the clones is absent; in the studies checked, under half of the shortfall reflects unresolved V genes, and no reason is known for the rest. Recorded for this sample are approximately 100,000 clones; about 91% of them occurred a single time. The ten largest clones represent around 3% of the sample. This specimen was peripheral blood, taken in the second trimester of pregnancy. The receptor set was obtained from a female donor with multiple sclerosis, enrolled in a pregnancy study.

The count of this clone is one. The chain employs TRBV10-3 and TRBJ2-5; a weak D match, TRBD2 (5 bases). Germline loops: CDR1 ENHRY, CDR2 SYGVKD. Trimming took off 4 bases at V and 3 bases at J, with 9 bases between the two ends. There are 13 residues in the CDR3. Here the CDR3 DNA reads TGTGCCATCAGTGGGGTGGGAGAAGAGACCCAGTACTTC. Protein product: CAISGVGEETQYF.

The genes are TRBV7-2 and TRBJ1-5, with D possibly matching TRBD1 (5 bases). From germline, CDR1 is SGHTA and CDR2 FQGNSA. The CDR3 length is 15 residues. The germline V and J ends were trimmed by 3 bases and 2 bases, with 11 bases remaining between them. The CDR3 loop reads CASSFSGFGNQPQHF. The CDR3 coding sequence is TGTGCCAGCAGCTTTTCAGGGTTTGGCAATCAGCCCCAGCATTTT.

This chain uses TRBV19 with TRBJ1-2, with TRBD1 as a possible D gene (5 bases). The V end lost 5 bases, the J end lost 7 bases, and 17 bases lay between the germline ends. The CDR3 is 14 amino acids. Germline assignment: CDR1 LNHDA and CDR2 SQIVND (reference sequence). CDR3 loop: CASSAPGIRGGYTF. DNA for the CDR3: TGTGCCAGTAGTGCACCAGGGATCCGAGGTGGCTACACCTTC.

The chain has TRBV7-2 and TRBJ1-2, with 9 nucleotides matching TRBD1. The CDR3 sequence is 15 residues long. The ends lost 5 bases at V and 2 bases at J; junction bases unmatched: 6. Per germline, CDR1 SGHTA and CDR2 FQGNSA. CDR3: CASSPRTGENYGYTF. The CDR3 coding sequence is TGTGCCAGCAGCCCGCGGACAGGGGAGAACTATGGCTACACCTTC.

This chain uses TRBV9 with TRBJ1-1, with D perhaps matching TRBD1 (6 bases). Looked up from germline, CDR1 is SGDLS and CDR2 is YYNGEE. The V and J ends lost 0 bases and 1 base respectively, with 13 bases between them. This CDR3 comprises 16 residues. Here the CDR3 reads CASSVGIQGTNTEAFF. In DNA, the CDR3 is TGTGCCAGCAGCGTAGGGATCCAGGGGACGAACACTGAAGCTTTCTTT.

This clone was observed a handful of times. V usage is TRBV7-9 and J usage is TRBJ1-5, with 7 bases that match TRBD1. V was pared by 5 bases and J by 3 bases, with 4 bases of the junction left unmatched. The CDR3 consists of 14 residues. Germline assignment: CDR1 SEHNR and CDR2 FQNEAQ (reference sequence). The DNA for the CDR3 is TGTGCCAGCAGCGTAGGGGGCTTCAATCAGCCCCAGCATTTT. Protein product: CASSVGGFNQPQHF.

This clone was counted once. V is TRBV4-2 and J is TRBJ1-5; 9 nucleotides match TRBD1. In germline, CDR1 is LGHNA, CDR2 YNFKEQ. The junction had 15 bases not matched to a gene; V was cut back by 4 bases and J by 11 bases. CDR3 length: 16 amino acids. The CDR3 here is CASSLETGTGRQAQHF. DNA of the CDR3: TGTGCCAGCAGCCTCGAAACCGGGACAGGGAGGCAGGCCCAGCATTTT.

In this sample, this clone turned up once. The chain carries TRBV5-6 and TRBJ1-1; TRBD1 agrees at 9 bases. V was pared by 4 bases and J by 5 bases, with 6 bases of the junction left unmatched. CDR1 SGHDT and CDR2 YYEEEE come from the germline V gene. The CDR3 is 14 residues long. The CDR3 reads CASSRMGQGTEAFF. CDR3 nucleotides: TGTGCCAGCAGCAGGATGGGACAGGGAACTGAAGCTTTCTTT.

This clone was seen more than once but under ten times. The chain combines TRBV5-1 with TRBJ1-1; a possible D gene is TRBD1 (6 bases). Germline V gene sequence: CDR1 SGHRS, CDR2 YFSETQ. The CDR3 has 12 residues. V was pared by 2 bases and J by 5 bases, with 7 bases between. CDR3 loop: CASSLGQTEAFF. The CDR3 DNA follows: TGCGCCAGCAGCTTAGGACAGACTGAAGCTTTCTTT.

This clone was seen just once. V and J are TRBV27 and TRBJ2-3; D is possibly TRBD2 (6 bases). The CDR3 consists of 17 residues. V was shortened by 5 bases and J by 0 bases, with 18 bases between the two germline ends. CDR1 and CDR2 (germline): MNHEY, SMNVEV (reference sequence). For the CDR3, the DNA is TGTGCCAGCAGTCTCGGGAGAGGGGTTCCTAGCACAGATACGCAGTATTTT. Amino acids: CASSLGRGVPSTDTQYF.

V gene TRBV7-2 combines with J gene TRBJ2-1; no clear D. This CDR3 contains 15 residues. Trimming removed 5 bases from V and 10 bases from J, with 21 bases in between. Germline lookup yields CDR1 SGHTA and CDR2 FQGNSA. The CDR3: CASSPAVVSFDEQFF. CDR3 nucleotides: TGTGCCAGCAGCCCCGCGGTAGTCTCCTTCGACGAGCAGTTCTTC.

CDR3 bases: TGTGCCAGCAGCTTAGGGACAGGGGGTAGCAATCAGCCCCAGCATTTT. Amino acids: CASSLGTGGSNQPQHF. The chain couples TRBV7-6 to TRBJ1-5, with TRBD1 matching over 10 bases. Unmatched junction bases numbered 0, after V lost 1 base and J lost 0 bases. CDR3 size: 16 residues. Germline V gene sequence: CDR1 SGHVS, CDR2 FNYEAQ.

The V and J genes are TRBV5-1 and TRBJ2-1, with D perhaps TRBD1 (6 bases). The V end lost 4 bases, the J end lost 0 bases, and 14 bases lay between the germline ends. Germline lookup yields CDR1 SGHRS and CDR2 YFSETQ. CDR3 length: 16 amino acids. As DNA, the CDR3 is TGCGCCAGCAGCCCCATGGACAGTAGCTCCTACAATGAGCAGTTCTTC. Protein: CASSPMDSSSYNEQFF.

This chain connects TRBV19 to TRBJ2-7, with 7 nucleotides matching TRBD1. The V gene's germline CDR1 is LNHDA and CDR2 SQIVND (reference sequence). The CDR3 loop spans 15 amino acids. V lost 1 base to trimming and J lost 3 bases; unmatched junction nucleotides: 6. The CDR3 nucleotides are TGTGCCAGTAGTATAGCCGCAGGGGGTCTCTACGAGCAGTACTTC. It codes for CASSIAAGGLYEQYF.

The chain joins TRBV7-6 to TRBJ2-3; 7 bases align to TRBD1. CDR3 length: 16 amino acids. Germline V gene lookup returns CDR1 SGHVS and CDR2 FNYEAQ. The J segment lost 1 base and the V segment lost 1 base, leaving 5 bases of the junction unmatched. Written as DNA, the CDR3 is TGTGCCAGCAGCTTAGGAGGGGGCATGGGCACAGATACGCAGTATTTT. Protein product: CASSLGGGMGTDTQYF.

The chain employs TRBV4-3 and TRBJ2-5; 8 nucleotides agree with TRBD1. V was clipped by 0 bases and J by 2 bases; unmatched bases: 2. Germline loops: CDR1 LGHNA, CDR2 YSLEER. This CDR3 region has 15 residues. CDR3 residues: CASSQEGQAQETQYF. For the CDR3, the DNA is TGCGCCAGCAGCCAAGAGGGACAGGCACAAGAGACCCAGTACTTC.

This clone was observed a few times. The V and J genes are TRBV19 and TRBJ1-1; possible D gene TRBD1, 5 bases. The germline CDR1 and CDR2 sequences are LNHDA and SQIVND (reference sequence). The CDR3 spans 16 residues. V was cut by 3 bases and J by 0 bases, with 14 bases left in between. The CDR3 bases are TGTGCCAGTAGTATTCGGCTGGGGCGTCTGAACACTGAAGCTTTCTTT. As protein: CASSIRLGRLNTEAFF.

This chain uses TRBV28 with TRBJ2-1; 12 bases are a match to TRBD2. The CDR3 has 21 residues. In germline, CDR1 is MDHEN, CDR2 SYDVKM. V trimming: 8 bases; J trimming: 10 bases; junction bases outside the gene matches: 30. CDR3 coding DNA: TGTGCCAGCCGGATACCTACGACTGTTTCACCAAAGACTAGCGGGAGTGAGGAGCAGTTCTTC. It specifies CASRIPTTVSPKTSGSEEQFF.

V is TRBV6-5 and J is TRBJ2-7; a weak D match, TRBD2 (6 bases). The CDR3 has 15 residues. V was trimmed by 6 bases and J by 0 bases, leaving 15 bases between them. Germline lookup yields CDR1 MNHEY and CDR2 SVGAGI. The CDR3 loop reads CASSSHSGSSYEQYF. CDR3 in DNA: TGTGCCAGCAGCTCACATAGCGGCAGCTCCTACGAGCAGTACTTC.

V and J are TRBV28 and TRBJ2-2, with TRBD1 matching over 7 bases. Germline V gene lookup returns CDR1 MDHEN and CDR2 SYDVKM. Trimming took 2 bases from V and 3 from J; bases not matched to a gene: 15. This CDR3 is 19 amino acids long. The CDR3 DNA follows: TGTGCCAGCAGTTTAGCCCTCGTTTTAGGGGGCACGGACACCGGGGAGCTGTTTTTT. This sequence encodes CASSLALVLGGTDTGELFF.

The rearrangement uses TRBV15 and TRBJ2-3, with D perhaps TRBD2 (6 bases). V shed 3 bases and J shed 3 bases, with 19 bases lying between them. CDR3 length: 17 residues. Germline V gene data show CDR1 as LNHNV and CDR2 as YYDKDF (reference sequence). DNA for the CDR3: TGTGCCACCAGCAGGTCGGGACTCCATCTTTGGACAGATACGCAGTATTTT. Translation gives CATSRSGLHLWTDTQYF.